These T cell receptor beta chains were read from a single sample in a study of regulatory T cells in long-lasting Graves disease. TCRdb called the multiplex PCR reads again in MiXCR, with one record for every CDR3 protein. Altogether about 210,000 distinct CDR3 sequences are present, roughly a fifth being singletons, with the ten largest covering 10% to 15%. The sample was also linked to a second study, of T cells in Graves' hyperthyroidism and ophthalmopathy.

The input for sequencing was peripheral blood mononuclear cells (PBMCs), taken at new diagnosis, from a patient treated with antithyroid drugs. Receptors originate from a woman in her thirties with Graves disease. The CDR3 runs from the conserved cysteine through the conserved F or W. The D gene is left open where the match is weak. The listing skips clone size in some rows; elsewhere it reads once, few, many or a size class.

clone size	J gene	V gene	D gene	CDR3 length	CDR3 protein	CDR3 DNA
many	TRBJ1-2	TRBV18	TRBD1	13	CASSPTGDRGYTF	TGTGCCAGCTCACCGACAGGGGACCGGGGCTACACCTTC
many	TRBJ2-1	TRBV6-2/TRBV6-3	-	18	CASSYYIGALPSYNEQFF	TGTGCCAGCAGTTATTATATCGGTGCGCTTCCCTCCTACAATGAGCAGTTCTTC
many	TRBJ2-1	TRBV6-1	-	12	CASSPLIHEQFF	TGTGCCAGCAGTCCCCTCATCCATGAGCAGTTCTTC
-	TRBJ2-2	TRBV14	-	16	CASSQDGGLATGELFF	TGTGCCAGCAGCCAAGATGGGGGGCTGGCGACCGGGGAGCTGTTTTTT
many	TRBJ1-2	TRBV7-9	-	15	CASSLDPFAYSGYTF	TGTGCCAGCAGCTTAGACCCCTTCGCATACAGTGGCTACACCTTC
many	TRBJ1-4	TRBV30	-	12	CAVQRWNEKLFF	TGTGCCGTTCAAAGGTGGAATGAAAAACTGTTTTTT
many	TRBJ2-3	TRBV7-9	TRBD2	16	CASSILAGDGSDTQYF	TGTGCCAGCAGCATACTAGCGGGAGACGGATCAGATACGCAGTATTTT
-	TRBJ1-6	TRBV20-1	TRBD1	14	CSARQGADNSPLHF	TGCAGTGCTAGGCAGGGGGCTGATAATTCACCCCTCCACTTT
many	TRBJ2-5	TRBV15	TRBD2	15	CATSRDASGTQTQYF	TGTGCCACCAGCAGAGATGCTAGCGGAACCCAGACCCAGTACTTC
many	TRBJ1-1	TRBV6-1	TRBD1	14	CASSQDRGRNEAFF	TGTGCCAGCAGCCAGGACAGGGGGCGTAATGAAGCTTTCTTT
many	TRBJ2-7	TRBV10-2	-	16	CASSDAAGQKSYEQYF	TGCGCCAGCAGTGACGCGGCGGGACAGAAAAGTTACGAGCAGTACTTC
-	TRBJ2-7	TRBV6-5	-	14	CASSYSGNNYEQYF	TGTGCCAGCAGTTACTCGGGGAATAACTACGAGCAGTACTTC
once	TRBJ2-3	TRBV11-3	TRBD1	16	CASSLSRQGATDTQYF	TGTGCCAGCAGCTTGTCGAGACAGGGGGCTACAGATACGCAGTATTTT
many	TRBJ1-6	TRBV28	-	15	CASSTRSSYNSPLHF	TGTGCCAGCAGTACCAGGAGCTCCTATAATTCACCCCTCCACTTT
many	TRBJ2-7	TRBV28	TRBD1	15	CASSLGTESLGEQYF	TGTGCCAGCAGTTTAGGGACAGAGTCCTTAGGGGAGCAGTACTTC
many	TRBJ2-7	TRBV2	-	15	CASSDLKGTGHEQYF	TGTGCCAGCAGTGATTTAAAGGGGACTGGACACGAGCAGTACTTC
-	TRBJ1-2	TRBV7-2	-	15	CASSLVSGGVDGYTF	TGTGCCAGCAGCTTAGTGAGTGGGGGGGTGGATGGCTACACCTTC
-	TRBJ2-7	TRBV12-3/TRBV12-4	-	12	CASSFLQGEQYF	TGTGCCAGCAGTTTCCTCCAGGGCGAGCAGTACTTC
many	TRBJ1-1	TRBV7-6	-	16	CASSLGKGGLGTEAFF	TGTGCCAGCAGCTTAGGAAAAGGGGGTTTGGGAACTGAAGCTTTCTTT
many	TRBJ2-7	TRBV19	TRBD1	15	CASSQPGQGSYEQYF	TGTGCCAGTAGCCAACCGGGACAGGGATCCTACGAGCAGTACTTC
-	TRBJ2-3	TRBV15	-	13	CATSAASTDTQYF	TGTGCCACCAGTGCAGCGTCCACAGATACGCAGTATTTT